This T cell receptor beta chain was sequenced during a study of T cells in Graves' hyperthyroidism and ophthalmopathy. The source material, RNA transcripts, was used to amplify TCR beta CDR3 regions. The TCR CDR3 was amplified in a first-round RT-PCR using the HTBI primer set. TCRdb re-analysed the multiplex PCR reads in MiXCR, keeping a single row per CDR3 protein. The sample yields about 360,000 distinct CDR3 sequences, roughly an eighth seen once. This clonotype was recorded many times. Input material: blood. The receptor was isolated from a woman aged 18-29 years with Graves' hyperthyroidism.

In DNA form, the CDR3 reads TGCAGTGCTAGATCCCTCGATGGCTACGAGCAGTACTTC. This gives the protein CSARSLDGYEQYF. This sequence joins TRBV20-1 and TRBJ2-7; no clear D. This CDR3 contains 13 residues. Germline-derived CDR1 and CDR2 are DFQATT and SNEGSKA (reference sequence). The V gene lost 2 bases and the J gene lost 3 bases, with 11 bases spanning the gap.